This T cell receptor beta chain was obtained from a study of blood T cell repertoires in COVID-19. With 0 bases removed from V and 5 bases from J, the gap between germline ends came to 9 bases. The CDR3 loop spans 13 amino acids. CDR1 is SGHRS and CDR2 is YFSETQ in the germline V gene. Per the study methods: For nucleated cells, counts were estimated from reference gene primer amplification. TCRdb's copy holds only in-frame clones and misses some; the assay was immunoSEQ multiplex PCR. D and trimming come from the DNA, and the V and J calls and clone size come from that table. The repertoire includes 20,000 to 30,000 clones, about 89% of them detected once, and approximately 9.8% sits in the top ten.

The rearrangement joins TRBV5-1 to TRBJ2-7; no clear D gene. The sequence was obtained from a man in his sixties or seventies with acute or convalescent COVID-19. Sequenced: peripheral blood. The chain's CDR3 is CASSLVTTNEQYF. In DNA form, the CDR3 reads TGCGCCAGCAGCTTGGTTACCACTAACGAGCAGTACTTC.